This TCR beta chain was sequenced in a study of T cell clonality in common variable immunodeficiency. The study's findings and limits: Reportedly, TCR beta sequences from common variable immunodeficiency showed fewer deletions and N-nucleotide insertions. CVID subjects had higher TCRbeta clonality than healthy controls, most marked in about a third.

The data were produced by immunoSEQ multiplex PCR, yet TCRdb's version contains in-frame clones alone and is incomplete. The data show around 21,000 clones, with none appearing a single time. The CVID group had about 14 females and some 31 males, mean age 40. Many counts were recorded for this clone. Its target is not known. Read coverage stops 3 residues before the CDR3 terminus; the germline J gene supplies the remainder. Per the germline V gene, CDR1 is SGHRS and CDR2 is YFSETQ. Trimming cost V 4 bases and J 4 bases, with 13 bases left between them. CDR3 length: 14 residues. The sequence was obtained from a human donor with common variable immunodeficiency. Sequencing was performed on peripheral blood mononuclear cells. The rearrangement links TRBV5-1 to TRBJ2-3; tentative D call: TRBD2 (6 bases). Incomplete CDR3 DNA: TGCGCCAGCAGCCTCGGCATAGCGGCAGATACG. Amino acids: CASSLGIAADT. The full CDR3 protein is CASSLGIAADTQYF.